The 6 T cell receptor beta chains given below trace back to one sample, sequenced in a study of T cells in Graves' hyperthyroidism and ophthalmopathy. Researchers took RNA transcripts and amplified the TCR beta CDR3 regions from them. First-round RT-PCR of the TCR CDR3 relied on the HTBI primer set. TCRdb recomputed calls from the multiplex PCR reads with MiXCR, one row per CDR3 protein. The table lists 300,000 to 500,000 distinct CDR3 sequences, around 14% of them singletons, with 32% in the top ten. Input material: blood. The receptors come from a young woman with Graves' hyperthyroidism.

The chain combines TRBV30 with TRBJ2-1, with TRBD2 matching over 12 bases. Germline V gives CDR1 GTSNPN, CDR2 SVGIG (reference sequence). The V segment lost 2 bases and the J segment 9 bases; nucleotides outside the gene matches: 5. The CDR3 runs to 14 residues. In DNA form, the CDR3 reads TGTGCCTGGAGTTGGGCTAGCGGGAGGGTTGAGCAGTTCTTC. It translates to CAWSWASGRVEQFF.

This clonotype was picked up many times. The chain links TRBV5-1 to TRBJ2-3; the D is unclear. Looked up from germline, CDR1 is SGHRS and CDR2 is YFSETQ. The ends were cut back, 0 bases at V and 0 bases at J, with 8 bases in the middle. The CDR3 is 15 residues long. CDR3 region: CASSLERPSTDTQYF. The CDR3 nucleotides are TGCGCCAGCAGCTTGGAGCGCCCTAGCACAGATACGCAGTATTTT.

The V and J genes are TRBV7-8 and TRBJ2-7, with 13 nucleotides matching TRBD2. CDR1 and CDR2 from the germline V gene are SGHVS and FQNEAQ. The junction had 13 bases not matched to a gene; V was cut back by 6 bases and J by 5 bases. The CDR3 runs 17 residues. The CDR3 loop reads CASSTPTSGRASDEQYF. The CDR3 nucleotides are TGTGCCAGCAGTACCCCCACTAGCGGGAGGGCCTCGGACGAGCAGTACTTC.

Of note for this clonotype: Just one base apart from a much larger clone, this may be a read error. The chain couples TRBV3-1 to TRBJ2-1, with D possibly TRBD2 on 5 matching bases. This CDR3 is built from 14 residues. Germline-derived CDR1 and CDR2 are LGHDT and YNNKEL (reference sequence). V was trimmed by 5 bases and J by 5 bases, leaving 13 bases between them. DNA of the CDR3: TGTGCCAGCAGCACCCGGGATAGGGACAATGAGCAGTTCTTC. Protein: CASSTRDRDNEQFF.

The chain has TRBV30 and TRBJ1-1; D perhaps matches TRBD1 (5 bases). V was cut by 3 bases and J by 7 bases, with 21 bases left in between. Germline assignment: CDR1 GTSNPN and CDR2 SVGIG (reference sequence). The CDR3 consists of 15 residues. CDR3 sequence reads: CAWRLAGDSPREAFF. CDR3 coding DNA: TGTGCCTGGAGACTAGCGGGAGACAGCCCTCGTGAAGCTTTCTTT.

The table lists this clonotype with a few counts. This CDR3 is CASSPRTGPGYTF. As DNA, the CDR3 is TGTGCCAGCAGCCCCCGGACAGGTCCCGGCTACACCTTC. The chain has TRBV7-2 and TRBJ1-2; 7 bases fit TRBD1. The CDR3 spans 13 residues. Germline CDR1 is SGHTA and CDR2 is FQGNSA. Trimming took 5 bases from V and 8 from J; bases not matched to a gene: 8.